A selection of T cell receptor beta chains follows, all from one sample in a study of beta chain features in type 1 diabetes. The table came from immunoSEQ multiplex PCR; TCRdb's copy has only in-frame clones and leaves some out. The table records more than 350,000 clones, roughly 11% of them present only once. What was sequenced was naive CD4+ T cells from blood. All receptors come from a woman aged 18-29 years in good health. Both conserved end residues are part of each CDR3. Fields, in order: clone size, J gene, V gene, D gene, CDR3 DNA, CDR3 protein. A D gene is named only where the DNA matches it firmly. Rows may omit the clone size; those that give it use once, few, many or a size class.

clone_size: -; j_call: TRBJ1-2; v_call: TRBV28; d_call: TRBD1; cdr3_nt: TGTGCCAGCAATCTGCCCTCCCGCAGGGGGGTCTATGGCTACACCTTC; cdr3_aa: CASNLPSRRGVYGYTF
clone_size: -; j_call: TRBJ2-7; v_call: TRBV18; d_call: -; cdr3_nt: TGTGCCAGCTCACCAACAAGCCACGAGCAGTACTTC; cdr3_aa: CASSPTSHEQYF
clone_size: few; j_call: TRBJ1-5; v_call: TRBV2; d_call: -; cdr3_nt: TGTGCCAGCGGATTGGTCGGGAGCAATCAGCCCCAGCATTTT; cdr3_aa: CASGLVGSNQPQHF
clone_size: -; j_call: TRBJ2-7; v_call: TRBV7-9; d_call: TRBD2; cdr3_nt: TGTGCCAGCAGCACGAGCGGCGCTAGCGGAGGCTTTGAGCAGTACTTC; cdr3_aa: CASSTSGASGGFEQYF
clone_size: -; j_call: TRBJ2-2; v_call: TRBV25-1; d_call: TRBD1; cdr3_nt: TGTGCCAGCAGTGTTTCCGGACAGGGGTACACCGGGGAGCTGTTTTTT; cdr3_aa: CASSVSGQGYTGELFF
clone_size: many; j_call: TRBJ2-1; v_call: TRBV21-1; d_call: -; cdr3_nt: TGTGCCAGCCAGCTGCCGAGCTCCTACAATGAGCAGTTCTTC; cdr3_aa: CASQLPSSYNEQFF
clone_size: few; j_call: TRBJ2-3; v_call: TRBV2; d_call: TRBD1; cdr3_nt: TGTGCCAGCAGAGGGACAGGGGGCGGTACGCAGTATTTT; cdr3_aa: CASRGTGGGTQYF
clone_size: few; j_call: TRBJ2-1; v_call: TRBV28; d_call: -; cdr3_nt: TGTGCCAGCGTGGGGCAGCTCTCCTACAATGAGCAGTTCTTC; cdr3_aa: CASVGQLSYNEQFF
clone_size: few; j_call: TRBJ1-2; v_call: TRBV11-2; d_call: -; cdr3_nt: TGTGCCAGCAGCCGGGACATATGGTGGCAAGGCTACACCTTC; cdr3_aa: CASSRDIWWQGYTF
clone_size: few; j_call: TRBJ2-7; v_call: TRBV27; d_call: TRBD2; cdr3_nt: TGTGCCAGCAGTTTCCGGGAGGGCCTTTACGAGCAGTACTTC; cdr3_aa: CASSFREGLYEQYF
clone_size: -; j_call: TRBJ2-3; v_call: TRBV5-1; d_call: TRBD1; cdr3_nt: TGCGCCAGCACTTTACAGGGGGCGTCTGGCGCAGATACGCAGTATTTT; cdr3_aa: CASTLQGASGADTQYF
clone_size: few; j_call: TRBJ2-3; v_call: TRBV15; d_call: -; cdr3_nt: TGTGCCACCAGCAGAGGCAGGGATACGCAGTATTTT; cdr3_aa: CATSRGRDTQYF
clone_size: few; j_call: TRBJ2-3; v_call: TRBV4-2; d_call: -; cdr3_nt: TGTGCCAGCAGCCAATCCTTAACAGATACGCAGTATTTT; cdr3_aa: CASSQSLTDTQYF
clone_size: once; j_call: TRBJ2-1; v_call: TRBV11-3; d_call: TRBD1; cdr3_nt: TGTGCCAGCAGTCTAGGACAGGGATCCTACAATGAGCAGTTCTTC; cdr3_aa: CASSLGQGSYNEQFF
clone_size: few; j_call: TRBJ2-3; v_call: TRBV7-8; d_call: -; cdr3_nt: TGTGCCAGCAGCCATCCCCTCGCTGTAGCGTCGATTTCAGATACGCAGTATTTT; cdr3_aa: CASSHPLAVASISDTQYF
clone_size: -; j_call: TRBJ2-3; v_call: TRBV29-1; d_call: -; cdr3_nt: TGCAGCGCCAACAGGGACTCAGATACGCAGTATTTT; cdr3_aa: CSANRDSDTQYF
clone_size: -; j_call: TRBJ2-5; v_call: TRBV20-1; d_call: -; cdr3_nt: TGCAGTGCTCGGAGGGTTGAGACCCAGTACTTC; cdr3_aa: CSARRVETQYF
clone_size: few; j_call: TRBJ1-1; v_call: TRBV7-3; d_call: -; cdr3_nt: TGTGCCAGCAGCCTTAATGGTTTGGGAGCGACTGAAGCTTTCTTT; cdr3_aa: CASSLNGLGATEAFF
clone_size: -; j_call: TRBJ2-1; v_call: TRBV5-1; d_call: -; cdr3_nt: TGCGCCAGCAGAACGGACGGTAGTTCGGAGCAGTTCTTC; cdr3_aa: CASRTDGSSEQFF
clone_size: -; j_call: TRBJ2-3; v_call: TRBV2; d_call: -; cdr3_nt: TGTGCCAGCAGTGAACAGGGTGCAGATACGCAGTATTTT; cdr3_aa: CASSEQGADTQYF
clone_size: few; j_call: TRBJ2-5; v_call: TRBV5-1; d_call: -; cdr3_nt: TGCGCCAGCAGCCCCCTGGGGGGCGCAGAGACCCAGTACTTC; cdr3_aa: CASSPLGGAETQYF
clone_size: few; j_call: TRBJ2-6; v_call: TRBV12-5; d_call: -; cdr3_nt: TGTGCTAGTGGTTTGACTGGGGCCAACGTCCTGACTTTC; cdr3_aa: CASGLTGANVLTF
clone_size: -; j_call: TRBJ1-6; v_call: TRBV28; d_call: -; cdr3_nt: TGTGCCAGCACCCCGGGGGGGATCGGGTCACCCCTCCACTTT; cdr3_aa: CASTPGGIGSPLHF
clone_size: few; j_call: TRBJ2-1; v_call: TRBV15; d_call: TRBD2; cdr3_nt: TGTGCCACCAGCAGAGATCAACTAGCGGGAGGAGGGAATGAGCAGTTCTTC; cdr3_aa: CATSRDQLAGGGNEQFF
clone_size: few; j_call: TRBJ1-5; v_call: TRBV29-1; d_call: -; cdr3_nt: TGCAGCGCCCGCTCCGGAACCAATCAGCCCCAGCATTTT; cdr3_aa: CSARSGTNQPQHF